A selection of T cell receptor beta chains follows, all from one sample in a study of follicular helper T cells after annual influenza vaccination. Sequenced by immunoSEQ multiplex PCR; TCRdb stores in-frame clones only, minus some. The repertoire includes thousands of clones, roughly 82% of them detected once, and around 0.99% sits in the top ten. This sample comprised CXCR5+ CD38- circulating T follicular helper cells from blood, obtained on the day of influenza vaccination. The receptors derive from an adult who received the influenza vaccine. Both conserved end residues are part of each CDR3. Each record gives: V gene, J gene, CDR3 protein.

V gene: TRBV10-3; J gene: TRBJ1-2; CDR3 protein: CAISDSLQTNYGYTF
V gene: TRBV11-2; J gene: TRBJ2-7; CDR3 protein: CASSLAGTGPYEQYF
V gene: TRBV14; J gene: TRBJ1-6; CDR3 protein: CASSRGTLSSPLHF
V gene: TRBV5-6; J gene: TRBJ1-3; CDR3 protein: CASSLAAASSGNTIYF
V gene: TRBV7-9; J gene: TRBJ2-3; CDR3 protein: CASRIGTSGGDTQYF
V gene: TRBV7-8; J gene: TRBJ2-1; CDR3 protein: CASSVTGDNEQFF
V gene: TRBV29-1; J gene: TRBJ2-3; CDR3 protein: CSVGPATVTDTQYF
V gene: TRBV28; J gene: TRBJ1-3; CDR3 protein: CASSSGVSGNTIYF
V gene: TRBV5-4; J gene: TRBJ2-5; CDR3 protein: CASSLEETQYF
V gene: TRBV7-2; J gene: TRBJ1-3; CDR3 protein: CASSRSGNTIYF
V gene: TRBV18; J gene: TRBJ2-1; CDR3 protein: CASSPLTRNNEQFF
V gene: TRBV21-1; J gene: TRBJ2-7; CDR3 protein: CASSSGARDEQYF
V gene: TRBV14; J gene: TRBJ1-4; CDR3 protein: CASSPNRGLVEKLFF
V gene: TRBV9; J gene: TRBJ1-6; CDR3 protein: CASSISTGTNSPLHF
V gene: TRBV5-5; J gene: TRBJ2-2; CDR3 protein: CASRHEDRDYTGELFF
V gene: TRBV7-3; J gene: TRBJ1-6; CDR3 protein: CASSPWTGNYNSPLHF
V gene: TRBV4-2; J gene: TRBJ2-7; CDR3 protein: CASSQASATYEQYF
V gene: TRBV2; J gene: TRBJ1-1; CDR3 protein: CASTQGPITEAFF
V gene: TRBV4-1; J gene: TRBJ2-1; CDR3 protein: CASSQVLRTRNEQFF
V gene: TRBV10-1; J gene: TRBJ2-3; CDR3 protein: CASSESPQPGDTQYF
V gene: TRBV28; J gene: TRBJ1-2; CDR3 protein: CASSSQGQGHYGYTF
V gene: TRBV5-3; J gene: TRBJ2-7; CDR3 protein: CASSTDVSSYEQYF
V gene: TRBV19; J gene: TRBJ2-7; CDR3 protein: CASSRDSGRYEQYF
V gene: TRBV7-2; J gene: TRBJ2-3; CDR3 protein: CASSPPGIYDTQYF
V gene: TRBV2; J gene: TRBJ1-5; CDR3 protein: CASSAEGGYQPQHF
V gene: TRBV2; J gene: TRBJ2-2; CDR3 protein: CASSDNEVSTGELFF
V gene: TRBV5-1; J gene: TRBJ2-6; CDR3 protein: CASSLVGTGASGANVLTF
V gene: TRBV16; J gene: TRBJ1-5; CDR3 protein: CASSQWAGSSNQPQHF
V gene: TRBV30; J gene: TRBJ2-3; CDR3 protein: CAWSVSPTLAGGSTDTQYF
V gene: TRBV2; J gene: TRBJ1-2; CDR3 protein: CASSEKRDSTF
V gene: TRBV15; J gene: TRBJ1-5; CDR3 protein: CATSGQDGLGNKPQHF
V gene: TRBV4-1; J gene: TRBJ1-5; CDR3 protein: CASSQEGLGTRRNQPQHF
V gene: TRBV2; J gene: TRBJ1-1; CDR3 protein: CASNKGPGTEAFF
V gene: TRBV23-1; J gene: TRBJ1-1; CDR3 protein: CASSQSNRPNTEAFF
V gene: TRBV6-5; J gene: TRBJ2-5; CDR3 protein: CASSPRPGRQETQYF
V gene: TRBV2; J gene: TRBJ1-4; CDR3 protein: CARRTGGDEKLFF
V gene: TRBV9; J gene: TRBJ1-2; CDR3 protein: CASSRGQGNYGYTF
V gene: TRBV28; J gene: TRBJ1-2; CDR3 protein: CASRRTGTDDYGYTF
V gene: TRBV28; J gene: TRBJ1-4; CDR3 protein: CASGEKHEKLFF
V gene: TRBV19; J gene: TRBJ1-2; CDR3 protein: CASFKFTGGDNGYTF
V gene: TRBV19; J gene: TRBJ2-1; CDR3 protein: CASSPLQTELNEQFF
V gene: TRBV4-1; J gene: TRBJ1-1; CDR3 protein: CASSQVAENTEAFF
V gene: TRBV28; J gene: TRBJ2-7; CDR3 protein: CASVGGLEQYF
V gene: TRBV2; J gene: TRBJ2-3; CDR3 protein: CASIPGRGDTQYF
V gene: TRBV2; J gene: TRBJ2-1; CDR3 protein: CASRRDTYQTQFF
V gene: TRBV30; J gene: TRBJ2-7; CDR3 protein: CAWSADSLYEQYF
V gene: TRBV10-1; J gene: TRBJ2-3; CDR3 protein: CASSDLSGGADTQYF
V gene: TRBV5-1; J gene: TRBJ2-5; CDR3 protein: CASSPGLAGEETQYF
V gene: TRBV7-3; J gene: TRBJ1-2; CDR3 protein: CASSLRSNYGYTF
V gene: TRBV5-8; J gene: TRBJ2-5; CDR3 protein: CASRGTSGETQYF
V gene: TRBV19; J gene: TRBJ1-1; CDR3 protein: CASKRGDYTEAFF
V gene: TRBV27; J gene: TRBJ2-7; CDR3 protein: CASSSPRSYEQYF
V gene: TRBV7-9; J gene: TRBJ1-5; CDR3 protein: CASSRNSNQPQHF
V gene: TRBV19; J gene: TRBJ1-5; CDR3 protein: CASSGQISNQPQHF